The TCR beta chain under discussion was sequenced for a study of beta chain features in type 1 diabetes. The CDR3 consists of 15 residues. With V trimmed by 10 bases and J by 3 bases, 14 bases remained unmatched. The germline V gene has CDR1 ENHRY and CDR2 SYGVKD. The whole isolated RNA underwent reverse transcription, so sequencing captured expressed TCRB transcripts. Sequenced by immunoSEQ multiplex PCR; TCRdb stores in-frame clones only, minus some. The sample includes 620,000 or so clones, about a sixth of them seen just once. This TCR came from a young man in good health. The chain couples TRBV10-3 to TRBJ2-7; TRBD2 matches at 8 bases. Sequencing input: naive CD4+ T cells from blood. This CDR3 reads CATSLQTSVHYEQYF. The CDR3 bases are TGTGCCACCTCCCTTCAGACTAGCGTGCACTACGAGCAGTACTTC.